Presented here are 5 T cell receptor beta chains from one specimen sequenced in a study of blood T cells in healthy people across ages. The second PCR ran roughly 6 to 11 cycles with a sample-barcoded 5' primer and J-beta primers. TCRdb called the 5' RACE reads again in MiXCR, with one record for every CDR3 protein. Among under 950,000 distinct CDR3 sequences listed, 20% to 25% were seen once. Specimen: blood. These receptors all stem from a man between 70 and 80 years old in good health.

The chain is built from TRBV7-8 and TRBJ2-7; D uncertain. This CDR3 has 12 residues. CDR1 is SGHVS, CDR2 FQNEAQ, per germline. V was clipped by 1 base and J by 6 bases, with 7 bases between them. In nucleotides, the CDR3 is TGTGCCAGCAGCTTAGTTGGTCTCGAGCAGTACGTC. It yields the protein CASSLVGLEQYV.

V gene TRBV9 combines with J gene TRBJ2-1; the D gene could be TRBD1 or TRBD2 (6 bases each). V lost 4 bases and J 7 bases, leaving 27 bases between the germline ends. This CDR3 spans 18 amino acids. Germline CDR1 is SGDLS and CDR2 is YYNGEE. CDR3 nucleotide sequence: TGTGCCAGCAGCCCAAGGGGGGCGCCTACCGATTTTTGGAATGAGCAGTTCTTC. Protein: CASSPRGAPTDFWNEQFF.

This clonotype was recorded only once. The chain carries TRBV27 and TRBJ1-5, with TRBD1 identical over 9 bases. The ends lost 4 bases at V and 6 bases at J; junction bases unmatched: 13. CDR1 is MNHEY and CDR2 is SMNVEV in the germline V gene (reference sequence). This CDR3 has 17 residues. CDR3 protein: CASSSRWDRAIGQPQHF. The CDR3 DNA sequence: TGTGCCAGCAGTTCCCGCTGGGACAGGGCGATTGGTCAGCCCCAGCATTTT.

The rearrangement links TRBV5-6 to TRBJ2-1; possibly TRBD2 for D (6 bases). This CDR3 comprises 16 residues. Deletions cut 4 bases from V and 3 bases from J, with 17 bases between. Looked up from germline, CDR1 is SGHDT and CDR2 is YYEEEE. CDR3 sequence (DNA): TGTGCCAGCAGCGTGGGAAGACTAGTGCACTACAATGAGCAGTTCTTC. Its translation: CASSVGRLVHYNEQFF.

This clonotype was detected a few times. This chain connects TRBV3-1 to TRBJ1-5; a possible D gene is TRBD1 (5 bases). Trimming removed 0 bases at V and 2 bases at J, with 14 bases between. Germline V gene lookup returns CDR1 LGHDT and CDR2 YNNKEL (reference sequence). The CDR3 totals 17 residues. As DNA, the CDR3 is TGTGCCAGCAGCCAAGAAGGAGGGGCCTCAGGCAATCAGCCCCAGCATTTT. As protein: CASSQEGGASGNQPQHF.